This TCR beta chain is drawn from a study of T cell changes during pregnancy in multiple sclerosis. Sequenced by immunoSEQ multiplex PCR; TCRdb stores in-frame clones only, minus some. Of 39,000 or so clones in the sample, 75% to 95% are singletons; the top ten hold about an eighth. This clone turned up a few times. Germline CDR1 SGDLS, CDR2 YYNGEE. The CDR3 has 13 residues. V was shortened by 4 bases and J by 7 bases, with 11 bases between the two germline ends. The J gene is TRBJ1-4, the V gene TRBV9, with D maybe TRBD1 (5 bases). This clonotype originated in a female donor with multiple sclerosis, enrolled in a pregnancy study. Material: CD8+ T cells from peripheral blood mononuclear cells, obtained after pregnancy. CDR3 region: CASSSSQGEKLFF. CDR3 DNA sequence: TGTGCCAGCAGCTCTAGTCAGGGTGAAAAACTGTTTTTT.